What follows are 22 T cell receptor beta chains derived from one specimen sequenced in a study of cytomegalovirus exposure and HLA in healthy donors listed by TCRdb under 2017. To prepare the library, the immunoSEQ multiplex PCR assay was applied. The multiplex PCR relied on a mix of 60 forward primers for TCR Vbeta segments and 13 reverse primers for TCR Jbeta segments. What TCRdb holds here is the immuneACCESS table cut down to in-frame rearrangements. Part of the clones is not present; checked against another copy, under half of the missing clones reflect an unresolved V gene, and the others are unexplained. The sample's records list over 100,000 clones. The ten largest clones capture 6.8% of the sample. The sample was PBMCs. All receptors come from a man aged 40-49 years in good health and CMV-seropositive.

The chain recombines TRBV9 with TRBJ2-2; 7 bases align to TRBD2. The CDR3 spans 14 residues. Trimming removed 0 bases from V and 5 bases from J; junction bases left unmatched: 1. The germline V gene encodes CDR1 SGDLS and CDR2 YYNGEE. In DNA form, the CDR3 reads TGTGCCAGCAGCGTAGGGACTAGAACCGGGGAGCTGTTTTTT. Amino acids: CASSVGTRTGELFF.

The CDR3 is CASSLVFGRGPAGTIYF. As DNA, the CDR3 is TGTGCCAGCAGCTTAGTTTTTGGCAGGGGCCCCGCGGGCACCATATATTTT. This sequence joins TRBV11-2 and TRBJ1-3, with D possibly matching TRBD1 (6 bases). From germline, CDR1 is SGHAT and CDR2 FQNNGV. The CDR3 spans 17 residues. V was cut by 1 base and J by 9 bases, with 22 bases left in between.

The rearrangement joins TRBV4-1 to TRBJ2-7, with 9 positions matching TRBD2. Germline CDR1 and CDR2: MGHRA and YSYEKL. V lost 1 base and J lost 3; bases outside the gene matches: 7. There are 16 residues in the CDR3. The CDR3 region has the DNA TGCGCCAGCAGCCAAGCCGGACTAGCGTCTGGCTACGAGCAGTACTTC. It is translated as CASSQAGLASGYEQYF.

The V call is TRBV6-6, the J call TRBJ2-5, with 11 bases identical to TRBD2. The J segment lost 5 bases and the V segment lost 5 bases, leaving 7 bases of the junction unmatched. The CDR3 runs to 15 residues. Germline CDR1 is MNHNY and CDR2 is SVGAGI (reference sequence). CDR3 sequence reads: CASSTTSGTRETQYF. The CDR3, as DNA: TGTGCCAGCAGTACGACTAGCGGGACTCGGGAGACCCAGTACTTC.

The rearrangement joins TRBV19 to TRBJ1-1, with a weak D call TRBD1 (5 bases). V dropped 5 bases and J dropped 1 base, with 17 bases sitting between them. This CDR3 contains 16 residues. Germline CDR1 is LNHDA and CDR2 is SQIVND (reference sequence). The CDR3: CASSPGGVRSNTEAFF. CDR3 sequence (DNA): TGTGCCAGTAGTCCGGGGGGAGTAAGGTCGAACACTGAAGCTTTCTTT.

J is TRBJ1-1 and V is TRBV5-1; 8 nucleotides align to TRBD1. Germline V CDR1 and CDR2: SGHRS, YFSETQ. The CDR3 loop spans 18 amino acids. V dropped 4 bases and J dropped 3; count of bases not matched to a gene: 17. The CDR3: CASSHRQGPPYMDTEAFF. The CDR3 DNA follows: TGCGCCAGCAGCCACCGACAGGGGCCCCCCTACATGGACACTGAAGCTTTCTTT.

J is TRBJ2-1 and V is TRBV11-2, with TRBD1 matching 7 bases. CDR3 length: 15 amino acids. Trimming at V came to 0 bases and at J to 9 bases, leaving 8 bases not matched to a gene. Germline V gene sequence: CDR1 SGHAT, CDR2 FQNNGV. This CDR3 reads CASSLDRTGAAEQFF. DNA of the CDR3: TGTGCCAGCAGCTTAGATAGAACAGGGGCGGCTGAGCAGTTCTTC.

The V and J genes are TRBV2 and TRBJ2-3, with D tentatively TRBD2 (5 bases). The V gene lost 3 bases and the J gene lost 5 bases, with 18 bases spanning the gap. CDR1 and CDR2 from the germline V gene are SNHLY and FYNNEI. The CDR3 loop spans 16 amino acids. CDR3 region: CASSDKVAGLRDTQYF. Written as DNA, the CDR3 is TGTGCCAGCAGTGACAAGGTTGCGGGTTTGAGAGATACGCAGTATTTT.

This chain connects TRBV9 to TRBJ2-1, with 7 bases that match TRBD2. This CDR3 has 15 amino acids. The germline V gene has CDR1 SGDLS and CDR2 YYNGEE. V was clipped by 3 bases and J by 7 bases; unmatched bases: 10. The CDR3 DNA reads as TGTGCCAGCAGCGCTCAGCGGGACCCGACGAATGAGCAGTTCTTC. Its translation: CASSAQRDPTNEQFF. The variable domain in full, completed from reference TRBV9 and TRBJ2-1, reads DSGVTQTPKHLITATGQRVTLRCSPRSGDLSVYWYQQSLDQGLQFLIQYYNGEERAKGNILERFSAQQFPDLHSELNLSSLELGDSALYFCASSAQRDPTNEQFFGPGTRLTVL.

This chain connects TRBV7-9 to TRBJ2-7, with D hard to call. Trimming took 3 bases from V and 0 from J, leaving 9 bases between them. CDR1 and CDR2 from the germline V gene are SEHNR and FQNEAQ (reference sequence). The CDR3 is made up of 14 amino acids. CDR3 in amino acids: CASSFPGSSYEQYF. CDR3 DNA: TGTGCCAGCAGCTTCCCAGGCAGCTCCTACGAGCAGTACTTC.

The rearrangement links TRBV5-6 to TRBJ2-7, with D unclear. Germline CDR1 is SGHDT and CDR2 is YYEEEE. The CDR3 covers 14 residues. V was cut by 0 bases and J by 3 bases, with 10 bases left in between. The CDR3 is CASSLVEVDYEQYF. The CDR3 region has the DNA TGTGCCAGCAGCTTGGTAGAGGTTGACTACGAGCAGTACTTC.

V gene TRBV29-1 combines with J gene TRBJ1-2, with 9 bases aligning to TRBD1. CDR1 and CDR2 from the germline V gene are SQVTM and ANQGSEA. The V gene end was trimmed by 1 base and the J gene end by 2 bases; junction bases not matched to a gene: 5. This CDR3 comprises 15 residues. The CDR3, as DNA: TGCAGCGTTGAAGTAGGGACAGGGTCAAACTATGGCTACACCTTC. The encoded protein is CSVEVGTGSNYGYTF. The full variable domain, in which reference TRBV29-1 and TRBJ1-2 provide the parts outside the CDR3, is SAVISQKPSRDICQRGTSLTIQCQVDSQVTMMFWYRQQPGQSLTLIATANQGSEATYESGFVIDKFPISRPNLTFSTLTVSNMSPEDSSIYLCSVEVGTGSNYGYTFGSGTRLTVV.

The V call is TRBV7-2, the J call TRBJ1-2; a weak D match, TRBD1 (6 bases). V was cut by 6 bases and J by 8 bases, with 19 bases left in between. The CDR3 runs to 14 residues. The germline gives CDR1 SGHTA, CDR2 FQGNSA. The CDR3 here is CASRLGGGFTGYTF. The CDR3 DNA is TGTGCCAGCAGACTAGGGGGGGGGTTTACAGGCTACACCTTC.

The chain combines TRBV11-3 with TRBJ2-5; TRBD1 matches at 7 bases. The DNA end is more similar to TRBJ2-7, so the J call may be wrong. Germline CDR1 reads SGHNT; CDR2 reads YENEEA. There are 13 residues in the CDR3. CDR3 sequence reads: CASSLYSGGEQYF. In nucleotides, the CDR3 is TGTGCCAGCAGCTTATACTCAGGGGGCGAGCAGTACTTC.

Here the CDR3 reads CASSFSQGGRTEAFF. The CDR3 DNA sequence: TGTGCCAGCAGCTTCTCCCAGGGGGGTAGGACTGAAGCTTTCTTT. The chain links TRBV28 to TRBJ1-1, with 7 bases identical to TRBD1. V lost 6 bases, J lost 5 bases, and 12 bases stayed unmatched. Per germline, CDR1 MDHEN and CDR2 SYDVKM. CDR3 length: 15 residues. Filled out from reference TRBV28 and TRBJ1-1, the complete variable domain reads DVKVTQSSRYLVKRTGEKVFLECVQDMDHENMFWYRQDPGLGLRLIYFSYDVKMKEKGDIPEGYSVSREKKERFSLILESASTNQTSMYLCASSFSQGGRTEAFFGQGTRLTVV.

The rearrangement uses TRBV28 and TRBJ1-2; D gene uncertain. V shed 2 bases and J shed 4 bases, with 8 bases lying between them. CDR3 length equals 13 residues. Germline lookup yields CDR1 MDHEN and CDR2 SYDVKM. Written as DNA, the CDR3 is TGTGCCAGCAGTTTACGGGAGGGCTATGGCTACACCTTC. The encoded protein is CASSLREGYGYTF.

This chain links TRBV5-6 with TRBJ1-2; D is perhaps TRBD1 (6 bases). The CDR3 is made up of 13 amino acids. Between the trimmed V and J ends, which lost 2 bases and 7 bases, there was a span of 12 bases. The germline V gene encodes CDR1 SGHDT and CDR2 YYEEEE. This CDR3 reads CASSLTGTGGYTF. The DNA for the CDR3 is TGTGCCAGCAGCTTAACAGGGACGGGTGGCTACACCTTC.

The V gene is TRBV7-6, the J gene TRBJ2-7; 14 bases are shared with TRBD2. CDR3 length: 14 residues. Germline loops: CDR1 SGHVS, CDR2 FNYEAQ. Trimming removed 8 bases from V and 7 bases from J; junction bases left unmatched: 7. CDR3 nucleotides: TGTGCCAGCGGGAGACTAGCGGGAGGGAGGGAGCAGTACTTC. Translation: CASGRLAGGREQYF.

The chain carries TRBV7-6 and TRBJ2-7; D is uncertain. Trimming shortened V by 1 base and J by 1 base, and 8 bases separated the two germline ends. Germline CDR1 and CDR2: SGHVS and FNYEAQ. The CDR3 length is 14 residues. The CDR3 reads CASSLETGSYEQYF. As DNA, the CDR3 is TGTGCCAGCAGCTTAGAGACTGGTTCCTACGAGCAGTACTTC.

V usage is TRBV29-1 and J usage is TRBJ2-1; D may be TRBD1 (5 bases). The V end was cut by 4 bases, the J end by 9 bases, with 16 bases between. The CDR3 sequence is 13 residues long. Germline lookup yields CDR1 SQVTM and CDR2 ANQGSEA. This CDR3 reads CSVVVSGMSEQFF. The CDR3 DNA follows: TGCAGCGTTGTAGTCTCAGGGATGTCTGAGCAGTTCTTC.

The J gene is TRBJ2-1, the V gene TRBV2, with D possibly TRBD1 on 6 matching bases. This CDR3 contains 12 residues. Trimming removed 5 bases at V and 10 bases at J, with 12 bases between. In germline, CDR1 is SNHLY, CDR2 FYNNEI. CDR3 bases: TGTGCCAGCAGTTACAGGGACGACGAGCAGTTCTTC. Translating it yields CASSYRDDEQFF.

The chain has TRBV25-1 and TRBJ2-5; D is possibly TRBD1 (5 bases). CDR3 length: 11 residues. Germline V gene lookup returns CDR1 MGHDK and CDR2 SYGVNS. The CDR3 loop reads CVTVRGETQYF. The CDR3 region has the DNA TGTGTTACAGTTAGGGGAGAGACCCAGTACTTC.